This entry lists 2 T cell receptor beta chains sequenced from one sample in a study of T-cell memory formation after mild COVID-19. MiXCR, run by TCRdb on the 5' RACE reads, gives a single entry per CDR3 protein. In the table there are tens of thousands of distinct CDR3 sequences, around 13% of which are singletons. Material for sequencing was PBMCs or a T cell subset sorted from them (not recorded which). These receptors all stem from a man between 18 and 29 years old who had mild COVID-19 (a few samples of this study predate the infection). Cell type and time point are not known.

This clonotype was detected many times. The chain is built from TRBV20-1 and TRBJ2-7; 9 nucleotides match TRBD1. V dropped 1 base and J dropped 2; count of bases not matched to a gene: 6. CDR3 length: 15 amino acids. Per the germline V gene, CDR1 is DFQATT and CDR2 is SNEGSKA (reference sequence). CDR3 loop: CSARGTGDGPYEQYV. DNA of the CDR3: TGCAGTGCTAGAGGGACAGGGGATGGCCCCTACGAGCAGTACGTC.

This clonotype came up a few times. This chain uses TRBV5-1 with TRBJ2-1; TRBD1 matches 10 bases. Germline CDR1 SGHRS, CDR2 YFSETQ. The CDR3 has 14 residues. V gave up 4 bases and J gave up 10 bases; unmatched junction bases: 8. The CDR3 protein is CASSDPGQGNEQFF. The CDR3 nucleotides are TGCGCCAGCAGCGATCCGGGACAGGGGAACGAGCAGTTCTTC.